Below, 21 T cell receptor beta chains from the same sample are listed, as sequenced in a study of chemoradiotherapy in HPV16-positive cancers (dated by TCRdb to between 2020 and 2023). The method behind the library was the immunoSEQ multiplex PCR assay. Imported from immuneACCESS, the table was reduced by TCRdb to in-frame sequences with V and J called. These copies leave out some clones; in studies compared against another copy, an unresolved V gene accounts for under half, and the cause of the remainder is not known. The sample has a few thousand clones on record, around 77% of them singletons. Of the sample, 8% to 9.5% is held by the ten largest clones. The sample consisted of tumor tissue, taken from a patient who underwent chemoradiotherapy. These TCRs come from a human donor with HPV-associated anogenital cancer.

This CDR3 is CASSENGQDTQYF. The CDR3 coding sequence is TGTGCCAGCAGTGAAAACGGCCAAGATACGCAGTATTTT. V usage is TRBV6-1 and J usage is TRBJ2-3; D is unclear. From germline, CDR1 is MNHNS and CDR2 SASEGT. This CDR3 contains 13 residues. The germline V and J ends were trimmed by 2 bases and 5 bases, with 8 bases remaining between them.

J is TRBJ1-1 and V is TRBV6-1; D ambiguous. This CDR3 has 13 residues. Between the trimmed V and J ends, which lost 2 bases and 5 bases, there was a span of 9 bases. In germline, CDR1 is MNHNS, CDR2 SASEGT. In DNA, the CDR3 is TGTGCCAGCAGTGAACTAGGCCCGACTGAAGCTTTCTTT. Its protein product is CASSELGPTEAFF.

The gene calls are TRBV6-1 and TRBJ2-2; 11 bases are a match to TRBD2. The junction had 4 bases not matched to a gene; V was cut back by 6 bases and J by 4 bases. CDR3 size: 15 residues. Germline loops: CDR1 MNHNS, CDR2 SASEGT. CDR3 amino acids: CASREGTSGTGELFF. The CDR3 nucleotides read TGTGCCAGCAGGGAGGGGACTAGCGGCACCGGGGAGCTGTTTTTT.

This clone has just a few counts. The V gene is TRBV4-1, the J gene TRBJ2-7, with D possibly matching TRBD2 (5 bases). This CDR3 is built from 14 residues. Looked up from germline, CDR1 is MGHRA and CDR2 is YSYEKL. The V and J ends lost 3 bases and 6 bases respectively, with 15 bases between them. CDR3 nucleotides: TGCGCCAGCAGCCAGGCGACTACAACGCGCGAGCAGTACTTC. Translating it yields CASSQATTTREQYF.

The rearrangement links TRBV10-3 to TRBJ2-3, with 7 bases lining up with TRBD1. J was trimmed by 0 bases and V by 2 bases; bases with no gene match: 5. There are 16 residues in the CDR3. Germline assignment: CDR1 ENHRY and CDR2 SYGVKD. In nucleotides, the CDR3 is TGTGCCATCAGTGAGCCCTGGGACAGCAGCACAGATACGCAGTATTTT. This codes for CAISEPWDSSTDTQYF.

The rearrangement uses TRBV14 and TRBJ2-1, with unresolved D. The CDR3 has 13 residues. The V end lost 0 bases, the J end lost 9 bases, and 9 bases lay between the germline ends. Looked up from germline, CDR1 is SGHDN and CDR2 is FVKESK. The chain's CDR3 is CASSQDLDGEQFF. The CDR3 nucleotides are TGTGCCAGCAGCCAAGATCTTGACGGTGAGCAGTTCTTC.

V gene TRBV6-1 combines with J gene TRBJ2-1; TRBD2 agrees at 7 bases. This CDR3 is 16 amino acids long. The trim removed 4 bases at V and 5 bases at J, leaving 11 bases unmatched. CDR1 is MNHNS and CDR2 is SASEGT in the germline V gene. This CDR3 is CASSGSRGVVDNEQFF. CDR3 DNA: TGTGCCAGCAGTGGATCCCGGGGGGTGGTGGACAATGAGCAGTTCTTC.

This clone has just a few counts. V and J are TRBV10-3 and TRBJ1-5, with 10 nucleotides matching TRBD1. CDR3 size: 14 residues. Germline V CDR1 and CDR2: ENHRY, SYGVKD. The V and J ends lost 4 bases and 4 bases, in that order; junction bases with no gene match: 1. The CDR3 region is CAISGTGGNQPQHF. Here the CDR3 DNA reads TGTGCCATCAGTGGGACAGGGGGAAATCAGCCCCAGCATTTT.

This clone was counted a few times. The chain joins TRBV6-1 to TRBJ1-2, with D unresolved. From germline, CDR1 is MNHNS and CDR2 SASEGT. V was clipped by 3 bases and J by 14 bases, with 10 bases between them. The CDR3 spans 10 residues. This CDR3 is CASSDSRGTF. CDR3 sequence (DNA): TGTGCCAGCAGTGACAGTCGTGGGACCTTC.

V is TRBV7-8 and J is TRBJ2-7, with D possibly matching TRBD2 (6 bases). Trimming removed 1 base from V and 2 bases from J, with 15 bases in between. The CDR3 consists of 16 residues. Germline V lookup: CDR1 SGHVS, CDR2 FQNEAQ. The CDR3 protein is CASSLGGDGYAYEQYF. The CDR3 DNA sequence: TGTGCCAGCAGCTTAGGGGGGGACGGGTATGCCTACGAGCAGTACTTC. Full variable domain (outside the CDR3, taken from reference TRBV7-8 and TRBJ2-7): GAGVSQSPRYKVAKRGQDVALRCDPISGHVSLFWYQQALGQGPEFLTYFQNEAQLDKSGLPSDRFFAERPEGSVSTLKIQRTQQEDSAVYLCASSLGGDGYAYEQYFGPGTRLTVT.

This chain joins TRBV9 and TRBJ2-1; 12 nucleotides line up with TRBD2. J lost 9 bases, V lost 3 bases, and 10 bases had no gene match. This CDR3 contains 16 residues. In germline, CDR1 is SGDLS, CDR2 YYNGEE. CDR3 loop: CASSALTSGRGGEQFF. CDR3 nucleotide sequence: TGTGCCAGCAGCGCCCTGACTAGCGGGAGAGGGGGTGAGCAGTTCTTC.

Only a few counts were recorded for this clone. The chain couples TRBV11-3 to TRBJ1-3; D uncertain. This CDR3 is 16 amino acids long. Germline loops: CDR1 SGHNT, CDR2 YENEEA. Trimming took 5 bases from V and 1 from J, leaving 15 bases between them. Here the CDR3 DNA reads TGTGCCAGCAGCCTAAACCGGGGATCTTCTGGAAACACCATATATTTT. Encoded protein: CASSLNRGSSGNTIYF.

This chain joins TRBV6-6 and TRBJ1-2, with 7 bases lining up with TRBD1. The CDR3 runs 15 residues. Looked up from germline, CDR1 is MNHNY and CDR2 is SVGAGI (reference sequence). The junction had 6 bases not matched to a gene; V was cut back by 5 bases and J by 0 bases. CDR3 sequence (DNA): TGTGCCAGCAGTAACCGGGGACAGTCTAACTATGGCTACACCTTC. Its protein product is CASSNRGQSNYGYTF.

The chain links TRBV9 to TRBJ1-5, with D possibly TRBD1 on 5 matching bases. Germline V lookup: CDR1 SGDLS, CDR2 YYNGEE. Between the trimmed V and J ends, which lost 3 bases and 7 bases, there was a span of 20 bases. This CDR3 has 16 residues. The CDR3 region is CASSDRDPRDTQPQHF. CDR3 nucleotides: TGTGCCAGCAGCGACCGGGACCCCAGAGACACGCAGCCCCAGCATTTT. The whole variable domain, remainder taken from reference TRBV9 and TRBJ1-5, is DSGVTQTPKHLITATGQRVTLRCSPRSGDLSVYWYQQSLDQGLQFLIQYYNGEERAKGNILERFSAQQFPDLHSELNLSSLELGDSALYFCASSDRDPRDTQPQHFGDGTRLSIL.

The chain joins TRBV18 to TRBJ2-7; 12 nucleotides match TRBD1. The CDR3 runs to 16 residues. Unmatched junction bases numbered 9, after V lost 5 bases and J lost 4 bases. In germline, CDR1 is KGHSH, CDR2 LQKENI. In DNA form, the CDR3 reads TGTGCCAGCTCATTGACCGGGACAGGGGGCGTGTACGAGCAGTACTTC. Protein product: CASSLTGTGGVYEQYF.

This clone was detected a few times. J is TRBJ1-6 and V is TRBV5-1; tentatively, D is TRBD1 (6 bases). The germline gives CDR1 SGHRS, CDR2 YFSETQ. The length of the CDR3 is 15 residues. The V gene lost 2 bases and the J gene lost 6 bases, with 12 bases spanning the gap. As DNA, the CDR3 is TGCGCCAGCAGCTTCGCAGGGGTCGGTAATTCACCCCTCCACTTT. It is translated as CASSFAGVGNSPLHF.

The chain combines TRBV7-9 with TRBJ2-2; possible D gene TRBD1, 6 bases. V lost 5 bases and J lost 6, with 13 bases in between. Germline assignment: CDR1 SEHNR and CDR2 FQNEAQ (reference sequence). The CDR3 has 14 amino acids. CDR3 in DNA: TGTGCCAGCAGCCTACAGGGAAACGCCGGGGAGCTGTTTTTT. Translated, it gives CASSLQGNAGELFF.

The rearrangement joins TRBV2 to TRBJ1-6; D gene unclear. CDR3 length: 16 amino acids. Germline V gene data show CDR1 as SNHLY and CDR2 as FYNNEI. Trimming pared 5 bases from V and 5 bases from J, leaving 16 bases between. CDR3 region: CASSPERILNNSPLHF. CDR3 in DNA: TGTGCCAGCAGTCCCGAGAGGATTTTGAATAATTCACCCCTCCACTTT.

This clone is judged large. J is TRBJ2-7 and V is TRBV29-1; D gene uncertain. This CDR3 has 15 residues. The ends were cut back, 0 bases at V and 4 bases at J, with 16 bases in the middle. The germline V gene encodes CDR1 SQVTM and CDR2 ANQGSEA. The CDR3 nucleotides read TGCAGCGTTGAAGATGGCCTATCTACCGGATACGAGCAGTACTTC. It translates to CSVEDGLSTGYEQYF.

The CDR3 coding sequence is TGTGCCAGCAGGCCAACAGGAAGCTCCTATAATTCACCCCTCCACTTT. Translated, it gives CASRPTGSSYNSPLHF. V is TRBV27 and J is TRBJ1-6; weak D call: TRBD1 (5 bases). Germline loops: CDR1 MNHEY, CDR2 SMNVEV (reference sequence). This CDR3 region has 16 residues. V was pared by 6 bases and J by 0 bases, with 12 bases between.

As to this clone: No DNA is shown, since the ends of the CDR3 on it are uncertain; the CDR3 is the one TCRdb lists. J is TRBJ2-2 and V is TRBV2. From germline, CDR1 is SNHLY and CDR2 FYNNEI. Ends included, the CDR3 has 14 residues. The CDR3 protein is CASREDGAPGSCFF.